Listed below are T cell receptor beta chains from one sample, sequenced in a study of response to subunit inactivated influenza vaccine. TCRdb re-called the RT-PCR reads through MiXCR, storing one row per CDR3 protein. The repertoire consists of hundreds of thousands of distinct CDR3 sequences, with approximately 14% occurring once and the leading ten covering 6.5% to 8.5%. The source was PBMCs from blood, collected approximately 15 days before vaccination. The receptors shown here come from a man aged 50 to 59 who received an inactivated influenza vaccine. CDR3s include the opening cysteine and the closing phenylalanine or tryptophan. A D gene is named only where the DNA matches it firmly. Some rows have no size entry. The others give once, few or many, or a class for an expanded clone.

clone size	D gene	V gene	J gene	CDR3 DNA	CDR3 protein
many	.	TRBV7-9	TRBJ2-2	TGTGCCAGCAGCTTAGCGGTCGGGAACACCGGGGAGCTGTTTTTT	CASSLAVGNTGELFF
few	.	TRBV2	TRBJ2-1	TGTGCCAGCAGTGGCCCAAGGGGGGCGGAAATGTTCTTC	CASSGPRGAEMFF
.	.	TRBV7-2	TRBJ2-4	TGTGCCAGCAGCTTAGGCGCGACAATTCTAGCCAAAAACATTCAGTACTTC	CASSLGATILAKNIQYF
few	.	TRBV29-1	TRBJ2-2	TGCAGCGTTGGGGTCATTTCGACGAACACCGGGGAGCTGTTTTTT	CSVGVISTNTGELFF
many	TRBD2	TRBV12-3/TRBV12-4	TRBJ2-3	TGTGCCACCCTCCGGGGGGGATCGCGGGGATATACGCAGTATTTT	CATLRGGSRGYTQYF
few	.	TRBV20-1	TRBJ1-3	TGCAGTGCTAGTAAGGACGGCTCTGGAAACACCATATATTTT	CSASKDGSGNTIYF
many	TRBD1	TRBV5-1	TRBJ2-2	TGCGCCAGCAGCTTGAAGGGGGCGCCTACGCCGAACACCGGGGAGCTGTTTTTT	CASSLKGAPTPNTGELFF
.	.	TRBV9	TRBJ1-1	TGTGCCAGCAGCGTAGGTCAGGGGACCACACCTTCTGAAGCTTTCTTT	CASSVGQGTTPSEAFF
.	TRBD2	TRBV7-2	TRBJ2-7	TGTGCCAGCAGCTTAGAAACGGGACTAGGAGCCGAGCAGTACTTC	CASSLETGLGAEQYF
many	.	TRBV29-1	TRBJ2-4	TGCAGCGTTCTACGGGGAAACATTCAGTACTTC	CSVLRGNIQYF
.	TRBD2	TRBV18	TRBJ2-1	TGTGCCAGCTCACCACCGGGCCGGGAGGGCCTCAATGAGCAGTTCTTC	CASSPPGREGLNEQFF
few	.	TRBV19	TRBJ1-1	TGTGCCAGTAGTACCGTAGGGGTGAACACTGAAGCTTTCTTT	CASSTVGVNTEAFF
few	TRBD1	TRBV20-1	TRBJ2-1	TGCAGTGTCAGACCCGGGACAGGGGGTTCCTCTGGGCAGTTCTTC	CSVRPGTGGSSGQFF
.	TRBD1	TRBV6-2/TRBV6-3	TRBJ2-5	TGTGCCTGCAGTTCGGACAGGGAAGAGACCCAGTACTTC	CACSSDREETQYF
.	TRBD2	TRBV5-1	TRBJ2-1	TGCGCCAGCAGCACCCTAGCGGGAGTAAGTGAGCAGTTCTTC	CASSTLAGVSEQFF